The entry that follows covers one T cell receptor (beta chain) sequence. Its antigen remains unknown. The data were obtained in a study of blood T cells in healthy people across ages. Through a sample-barcoded 5' primer and a J-beta primer mix, a second PCR was run for roughly 7 to 12 cycles. Carrying 12 random nucleotides, a template-switch adaptor labeled each individual cDNA molecule. TCRdb ran MiXCR on the 5' RACE reads and lists one entry per CDR3 protein. This sample yields 800,000 to 950,000 distinct CDR3 sequences, of which 35% to 40% are seen a single time; under 15% belongs to the top ten. Trimming left V 1 base short and J 8 bases short, with 14 bases between. The CDR3 contains 15 residues. Germline loops: CDR1 SEHNR, CDR2 FQNEAQ (reference sequence). Overall study results and limits: A roughly linear fall in TCR beta diversity per million T cells was seen with increasing age. With naive T cell percentage, TCR beta diversity showed a strong correlation.

The sample providers were healthy Caucasian people from Russia, aged roughly 6 to 90. The rearrangement uses TRBV7-9 and TRBJ1-4; perhaps TRBD1 as D (6 bases). The sample was blood. This TCR came from a man between 18 and 35 years old in good health. The CDR3 DNA follows: TGTGCCAGCAGCTTAGAGGGGGGGCCTGAAGAAAAACTGTTTTTT. This encodes CASSLEGGPEEKLFF.